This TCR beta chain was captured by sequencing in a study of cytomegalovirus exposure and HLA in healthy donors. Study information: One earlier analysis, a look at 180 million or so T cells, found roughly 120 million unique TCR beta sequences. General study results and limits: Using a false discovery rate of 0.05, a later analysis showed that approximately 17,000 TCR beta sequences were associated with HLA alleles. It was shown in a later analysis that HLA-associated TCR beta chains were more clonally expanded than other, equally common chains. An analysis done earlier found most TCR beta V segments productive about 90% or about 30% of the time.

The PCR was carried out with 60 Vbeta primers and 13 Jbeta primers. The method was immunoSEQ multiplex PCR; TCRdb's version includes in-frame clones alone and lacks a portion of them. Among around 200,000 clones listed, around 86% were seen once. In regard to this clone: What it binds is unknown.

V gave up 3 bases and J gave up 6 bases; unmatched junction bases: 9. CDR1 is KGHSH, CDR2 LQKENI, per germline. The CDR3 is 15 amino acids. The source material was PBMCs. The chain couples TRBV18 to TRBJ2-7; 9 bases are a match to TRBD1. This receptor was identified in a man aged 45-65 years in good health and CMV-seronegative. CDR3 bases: TGTGCCAGCTCACCGGTATCGGGACAGGGAACCGAGCAGTACTTC. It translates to CASSPVSGQGTEQYF.